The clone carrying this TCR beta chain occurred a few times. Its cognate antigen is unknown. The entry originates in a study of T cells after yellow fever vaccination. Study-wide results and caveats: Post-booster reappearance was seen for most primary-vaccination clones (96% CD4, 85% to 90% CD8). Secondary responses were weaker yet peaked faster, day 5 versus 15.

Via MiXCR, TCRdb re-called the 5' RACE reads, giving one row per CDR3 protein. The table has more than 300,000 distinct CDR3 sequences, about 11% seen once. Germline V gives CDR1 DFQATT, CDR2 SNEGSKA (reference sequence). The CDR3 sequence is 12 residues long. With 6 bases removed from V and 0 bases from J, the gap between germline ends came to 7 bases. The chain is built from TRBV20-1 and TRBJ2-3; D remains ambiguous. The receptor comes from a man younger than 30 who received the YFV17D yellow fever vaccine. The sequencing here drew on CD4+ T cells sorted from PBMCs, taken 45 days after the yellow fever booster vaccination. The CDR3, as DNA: TGCAGTGCCACTTCTAGCACAGATACGCAGTATTTT. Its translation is CSATSSTDTQYF.